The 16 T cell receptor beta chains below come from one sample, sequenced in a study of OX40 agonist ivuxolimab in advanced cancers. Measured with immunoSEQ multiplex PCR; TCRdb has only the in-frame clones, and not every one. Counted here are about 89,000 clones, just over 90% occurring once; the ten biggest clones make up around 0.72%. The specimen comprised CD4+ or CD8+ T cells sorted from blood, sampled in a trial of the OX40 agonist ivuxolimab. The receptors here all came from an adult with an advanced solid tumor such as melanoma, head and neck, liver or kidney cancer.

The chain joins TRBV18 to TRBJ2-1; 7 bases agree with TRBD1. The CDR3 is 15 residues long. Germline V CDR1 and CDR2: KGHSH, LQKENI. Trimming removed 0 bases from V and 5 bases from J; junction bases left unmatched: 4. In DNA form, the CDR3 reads TGTGCCAGCTCACCACCCGGGACAGTCCACAATGAGCAGTTCTTC. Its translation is CASSPPGTVHNEQFF.

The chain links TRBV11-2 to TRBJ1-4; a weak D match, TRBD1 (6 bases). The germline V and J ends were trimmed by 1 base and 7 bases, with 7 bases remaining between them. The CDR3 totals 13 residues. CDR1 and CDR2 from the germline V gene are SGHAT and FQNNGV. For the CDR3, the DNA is TGTGCCAGCAGCTTAGGGGGGGCTGAAAAACTGTTTTTT. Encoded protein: CASSLGGAEKLFF.

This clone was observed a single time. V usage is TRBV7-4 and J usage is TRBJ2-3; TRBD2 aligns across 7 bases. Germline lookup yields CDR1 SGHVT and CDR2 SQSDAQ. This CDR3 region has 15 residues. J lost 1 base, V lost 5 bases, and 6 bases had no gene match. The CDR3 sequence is CASSQVAGGTDTQYF. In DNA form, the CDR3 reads TGTGCCAGCAGCCAAGTAGCGGGCGGCACAGATACGCAGTATTTT.

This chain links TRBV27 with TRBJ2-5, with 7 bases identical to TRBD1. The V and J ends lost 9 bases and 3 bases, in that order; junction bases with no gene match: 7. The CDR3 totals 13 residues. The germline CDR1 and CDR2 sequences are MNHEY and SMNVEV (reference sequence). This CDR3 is CARAGTVKETQYF. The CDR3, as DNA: TGTGCCAGGGCCGGGACAGTAAAAGAGACCCAGTACTTC.

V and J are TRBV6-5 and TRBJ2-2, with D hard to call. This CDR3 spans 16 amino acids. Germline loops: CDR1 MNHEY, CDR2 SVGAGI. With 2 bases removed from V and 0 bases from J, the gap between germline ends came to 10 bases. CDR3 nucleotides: TGTGCCAGCAGTTACGGTGACCGGGCGAACACCGGGGAGCTGTTTTTT. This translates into CASSYGDRANTGELFF.

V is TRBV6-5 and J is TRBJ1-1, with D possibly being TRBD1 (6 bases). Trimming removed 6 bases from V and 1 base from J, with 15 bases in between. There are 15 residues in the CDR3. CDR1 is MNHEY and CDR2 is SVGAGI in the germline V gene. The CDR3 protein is CASRYPGTPNTEAFF. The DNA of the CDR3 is TGTGCCAGCAGATACCCCGGGACACCGAACACTGAAGCTTTCTTT.

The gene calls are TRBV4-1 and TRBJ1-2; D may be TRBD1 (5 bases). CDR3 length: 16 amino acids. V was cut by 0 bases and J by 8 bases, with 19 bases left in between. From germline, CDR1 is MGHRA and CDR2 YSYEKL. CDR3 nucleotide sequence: TGCGCCAGCAGCCAAGATCAACGAAGGGGAGGATGGGGCTACACCTTC. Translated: CASSQDQRRGGWGYTF.

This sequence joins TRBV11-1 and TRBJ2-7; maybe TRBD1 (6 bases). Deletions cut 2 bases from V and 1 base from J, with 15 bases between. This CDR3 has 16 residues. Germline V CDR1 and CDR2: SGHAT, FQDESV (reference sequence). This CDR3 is CASSLTPRTESYEQYF. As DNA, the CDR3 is TGTGCCAGCAGCTTAACACCCCGGACAGAATCCTACGAGCAGTACTTC.

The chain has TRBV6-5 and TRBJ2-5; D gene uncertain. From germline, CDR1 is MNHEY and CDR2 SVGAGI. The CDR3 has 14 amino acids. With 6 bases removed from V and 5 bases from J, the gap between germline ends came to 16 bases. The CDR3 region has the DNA TGTGCCAGCAGGCCTGGAAACGGTCCGGAGACCCAGTACTTC. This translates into CASRPGNGPETQYF.

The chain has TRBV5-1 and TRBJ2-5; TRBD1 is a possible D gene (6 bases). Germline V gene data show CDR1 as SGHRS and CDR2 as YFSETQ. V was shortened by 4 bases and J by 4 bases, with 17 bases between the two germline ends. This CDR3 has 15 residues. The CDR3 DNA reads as TGCGCCAGCAGCCCAACTACAGGGATCGTAGAGACCCAGTACTTC. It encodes CASSPTTGIVETQYF.

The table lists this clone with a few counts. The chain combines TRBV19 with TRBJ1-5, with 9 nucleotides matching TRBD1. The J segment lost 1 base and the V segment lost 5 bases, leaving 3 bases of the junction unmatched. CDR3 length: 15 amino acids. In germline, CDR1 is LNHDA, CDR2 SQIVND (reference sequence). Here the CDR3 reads CASSPGQGSNQPQHF. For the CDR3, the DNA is TGTGCCAGTAGTCCTGGACAGGGGAGCAATCAGCCCCAGCATTTT.

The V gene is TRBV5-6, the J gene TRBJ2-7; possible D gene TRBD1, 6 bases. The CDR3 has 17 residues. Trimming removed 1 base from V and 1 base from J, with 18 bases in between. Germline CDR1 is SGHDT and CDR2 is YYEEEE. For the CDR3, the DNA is TGTGCCAGCAGCTTGTACCCCACAGGGCCGGAGTCCTACGAGCAGTACTTC. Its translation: CASSLYPTGPESYEQYF.

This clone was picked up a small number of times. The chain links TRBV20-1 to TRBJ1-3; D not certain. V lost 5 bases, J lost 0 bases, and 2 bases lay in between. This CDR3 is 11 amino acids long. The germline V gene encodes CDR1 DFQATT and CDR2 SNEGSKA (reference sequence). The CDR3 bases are TGCAGTGCTCACTCTGGAAACACCATATATTTT. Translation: CSAHSGNTIYF.

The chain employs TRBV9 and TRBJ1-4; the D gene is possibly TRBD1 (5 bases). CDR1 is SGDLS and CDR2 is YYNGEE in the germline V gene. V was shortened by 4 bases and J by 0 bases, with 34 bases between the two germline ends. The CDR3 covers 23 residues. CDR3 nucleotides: TGTGCCAGCAGCAATAGACCTCTCATGGGGGGTCCTAGTCTCCAAGCAACTAATGAAAAACTGTTTTTT. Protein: CASSNRPLMGGPSLQATNEKLFF.

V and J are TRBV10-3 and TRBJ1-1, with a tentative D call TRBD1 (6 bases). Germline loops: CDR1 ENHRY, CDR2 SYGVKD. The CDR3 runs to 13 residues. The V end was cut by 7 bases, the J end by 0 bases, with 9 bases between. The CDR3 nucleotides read TGTGCCATCAACGGACAGCTGAACACTGAAGCTTTCTTT. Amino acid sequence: CAINGQLNTEAFF.

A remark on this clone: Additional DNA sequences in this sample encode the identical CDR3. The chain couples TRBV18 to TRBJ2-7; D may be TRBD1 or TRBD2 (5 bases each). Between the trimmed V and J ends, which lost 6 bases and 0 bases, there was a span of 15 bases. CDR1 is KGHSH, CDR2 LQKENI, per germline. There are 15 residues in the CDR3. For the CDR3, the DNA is TGTGCCAGCTCCCCCGGGACCCTGAGCTCCTACGAGCAGTACTTC. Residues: CASSPGTLSSYEQYF.